The 26 T cell receptor beta chains in this list originate from one sample, sequenced in a study of shared clonotypes between healthy human individuals. Positively selected for CCR7, the CD45RO-negative cells used as naive CD8 cells excluded terminally differentiated effector memory CD45RA+ cells. TCRdb's table, derived via immunoSEQ multiplex PCR, lists solely in-frame clones and lacks some. The table has 1.5 million to 2.5 million clones, about 95% seen once; the top ten hold 1.2%. The sequenced sample consisted of naive CD8+ T cells sorted from blood. These receptors were obtained from a man between 18 and 29 years old in good health.

The chain employs TRBV7-9 and TRBJ1-5, with a tentative D call TRBD1 (6 bases). V lost 4 bases to trimming and J lost 0 bases, with 16 bases between them. Germline assignment: CDR1 SEHNR and CDR2 FQNEAQ (reference sequence). This CDR3 has 17 residues. CDR3 sequence reads: CASSSVGGPYSNQPQHF. The CDR3 DNA reads TGTGCCAGCAGCTCCGTGGGGGGGCCCTATAGCAATCAGCCCCAGCATTTT.

The chain joins TRBV7-8 to TRBJ2-7; a possible D gene is TRBD1 (5 bases). Germline CDR1 reads SGHVS; CDR2 reads FQNEAQ. The CDR3 has 13 amino acids. Trimming removed 2 bases from V and 6 bases from J, with 11 bases in between. CDR3 bases: TGTGCCAGCAGCTTAAATACAGGCCTCGAGCAGTACTTC. This sequence encodes CASSLNTGLEQYF.

The genes are TRBV7-2 and TRBJ2-1; D unclear. The germline V gene has CDR1 SGHTA and CDR2 FQGNSA. The CDR3 covers 12 residues. The V end was cut by 5 bases, the J end by 5 bases, with 7 bases between. CDR3 DNA: TGTGCCAGCAGCGATGGGGACAATGAGCAGTTCTTC. As protein: CASSDGDNEQFF.

The chain has TRBV13 and TRBJ2-7; 7 nucleotides align to TRBD1. Germline V CDR1 and CDR2: PRHDT, FYEKMQ (reference sequence). The CDR3 is 14 amino acids. V was clipped by 5 bases and J by 4 bases; unmatched bases: 8. CDR3 sequence reads: CASSRIRQGYEQYF. DNA for the CDR3: TGTGCCAGCAGCCGAATCCGACAGGGTTACGAGCAGTACTTC.

J is TRBJ2-5 and V is TRBV30, with 7 nucleotides matching TRBD1. Germline values: CDR1 GTSNPN, CDR2 SVGIG (reference sequence). V lost 5 bases, J lost 5 bases, and 8 bases stayed unmatched. The CDR3 is made up of 13 amino acids. CDR3: CAWDTGAAETQYF. CDR3 nucleotides: TGTGCCTGGGACACAGGGGCTGCGGAGACCCAGTACTTC.

The chain employs TRBV30 and TRBJ1-2, with 10 bases fitting TRBD1. Germline loops: CDR1 GTSNPN, CDR2 SVGIG (reference sequence). The CDR3 extends over 16 amino acids. J lost 6 bases, V lost 5 bases, and 15 bases had no gene match. CDR3 DNA sequence: TGTGCCTGGGAAGTGTGGACAGGGGGGCAGGTGGATGGCTACACCTTC. Translating gives CAWEVWTGGQVDGYTF. Full variable domain (rest looked up from reference TRBV30 and TRBJ1-2): SQTIHQWPATLVQPVGSPLSLECTVEGTSNPNLYWYRQAAGRGLQLLFYSVGIGQISSEVPQNLSASRPQDRQFILSSKKLLLSDSGFYLCAWEVWTGGQVDGYTFGSGTRLTVV.

This clone turned up a few times. This chain joins TRBV19 and TRBJ1-1, with D possibly matching TRBD1 (6 bases). Trimming pared 5 bases from V and 5 bases from J, leaving 15 bases between. The CDR3 is 14 residues long. Germline V gene data show CDR1 as LNHDA and CDR2 as SQIVND (reference sequence). CDR3 in amino acids: CASSEDSRGTEAFF. The CDR3 DNA reads as TGTGCCAGTAGTGAGGACAGCCGGGGAACTGAAGCTTTCTTT.

On this clone itself: Distinct nucleotide sequences in the sample also encode this CDR3. The V gene is TRBV28, the J gene TRBJ2-2; D ambiguous. Germline loops: CDR1 MDHEN, CDR2 SYDVKM. Trimming pared 4 bases from V and 6 bases from J, leaving 3 bases between. There are 11 residues in the CDR3. Written as DNA, the CDR3 is TGTGCCAGCAGTTCCGCCGGGGAGCTGTTTTTT. Encoded protein: CASSSAGELFF.

This rearrangement joins TRBV11-2 to TRBJ2-7; 8 bases map to TRBD2. Germline V gives CDR1 SGHAT, CDR2 FQNNGV. V lost 7 bases to trimming and J lost 2 bases; unmatched junction nucleotides: 7. The CDR3 sequence is 14 residues long. The CDR3 coding sequence is TGTGCCAGCACGGTAAGCGGGGGAGCCTACGAGCAGTACTTC. It translates to CASTVSGGAYEQYF.

The rearrangement joins TRBV5-1 to TRBJ2-7; D is perhaps TRBD1 or TRBD2 (5 bases each). V was clipped by 7 bases and J by 2 bases, with 19 bases between them. This CDR3 contains 15 residues. Germline lookup yields CDR1 SGHRS and CDR2 YFSETQ. CDR3 sequence: CASSNAPGPTYEQYF. The CDR3 DNA is TGCGCCAGCTCTAATGCCCCGGGACCCACCTACGAGCAGTACTTC.

This chain links TRBV10-2 with TRBJ2-1; no definite D call. Germline loops: CDR1 WSHSY, CDR2 SAAADI. The CDR3 is made up of 13 amino acids. The V gene lost 2 bases and the J gene lost 12 bases, with 14 bases spanning the gap. CDR3 in DNA: TGCGCCAGCAGTGAGACTTTGCGACTGGGGCAGTTCTTC. As protein: CASSETLRLGQFF.

Details on this clone: Other DNA sequences of this sample code for an identical CDR3. The chain recombines TRBV6-1 with TRBJ2-7, with 8 bases matching TRBD1. Germline lookup yields CDR1 MNHNS and CDR2 SASEGT. The CDR3 consists of 14 residues. The junction had 2 bases not matched to a gene; V was cut back by 4 bases and J by 0 bases. The CDR3 nucleotides are TGTGCCAGCAGTGTTGGACAGGGCTCCTACGAGCAGTACTTC. This translates into CASSVGQGSYEQYF.

The rearrangement uses TRBV10-1 and TRBJ2-1, with D unclear. V dropped 0 bases and J dropped 2 bases, with 8 bases sitting between them. From germline, CDR1 is WNHNN and CDR2 SYGVQD (reference sequence). The CDR3 runs to 15 residues. This CDR3 is CASSESLDAYNEQFF. CDR3 DNA: TGCGCCAGCAGTGAGTCCCTAGATGCCTACAATGAGCAGTTCTTC.

This chain uses TRBV5-4 with TRBJ1-2, with D hard to call. The ends were cut back, 3 bases at V and 7 bases at J, with 31 bases in the middle. Germline loops: CDR1 SGHNT, CDR2 YYREEE (reference sequence). The CDR3 consists of 19 residues. Here the CDR3 reads CASSSYSLRETLQAGGYTF. The CDR3 nucleotides are TGTGCCAGCAGCTCGTACTCACTCCGGGAAACTCTCCAGGCCGGTGGCTACACCTTC.

This clone has just one count. Mismatch with germline at one junction end may stem from a read error. CDR3: CASSPPKGRGYGQYF. CDR3 nucleotides: TGTGCCAGCAGTCCCCCCAAGGGGAGAGGATACGGGCAGTACTTC. The chain couples TRBV27 to TRBJ2-7; either TRBD1 or TRBD2 may supply D (5 bases each). The CDR3 totals 15 residues. Germline V gene lookup returns CDR1 MNHEY and CDR2 SMNVEV (reference sequence).

Worth noting for this clone: This sample also contains other DNA sequences that code for the same CDR3. The chain combines TRBV5-4 with TRBJ1-1; D ambiguous. The CDR3 runs 13 residues. The germline V and J ends were trimmed by 0 bases and 4 bases, with 7 bases remaining between them. The germline CDR1 and CDR2 sequences are SGHNT and YYREEE (reference sequence). The CDR3, as DNA: TGTGCCAGCAGCTTGGGGGTAGGCACTGAAGCTTTCTTT. Translating it yields CASSLGVGTEAFF.

To note about this clone: Other DNA sequences of this sample code for an identical CDR3. CDR3 sequence: CASSYSANYGYTF. CDR3 sequence (DNA): TGTGCCAGCAGTTACTCAGCTAACTATGGCTACACCTTC. The rearrangement links TRBV6-6 to TRBJ1-2, with D hard to call. There are 13 residues in the CDR3. The germline V gene has CDR1 MNHNY and CDR2 SVGAGI (reference sequence). V lost 0 bases, J lost 0 bases, and 2 bases lay in between.

The chain links TRBV27 to TRBJ2-1, with 16 bases lining up with TRBD2. The CDR3 loop spans 17 amino acids. The germline V gene encodes CDR1 MNHEY and CDR2 SMNVEV (reference sequence). With 4 bases clipped from V and 6 bases from J, the junction kept 6 bases outside the gene matches. The CDR3 is CASSSPGTSGGGNEQFF. Written as DNA, the CDR3 is TGTGCCAGCAGTTCCCCCGGGACTAGCGGGGGGGGCAATGAGCAGTTCTTC.

This clone has only a few counts. The chain recombines TRBV15 with TRBJ1-2; perhaps TRBD1 as D (5 bases). The ends were cut back, 5 bases at V and 5 bases at J, with 12 bases in the middle. CDR1 and CDR2 from the germline V gene are LNHNV and YYDKDF (reference sequence). The CDR3 sequence is 13 residues long. CDR3: CATSPGTSYGYTF. In nucleotides, the CDR3 is TGTGCCACCAGCCCCGGGACGAGTTATGGCTACACCTTC.

The rearrangement joins TRBV19 to TRBJ2-7, with D uncertain. Germline V gene sequence: CDR1 LNHDA, CDR2 SQIVND (reference sequence). The CDR3 spans 13 residues. The V end lost 3 bases, the J end lost 7 bases, and 13 bases lay between the germline ends. The CDR3 is CASSISGSEEQYF. The CDR3 DNA reads TGTGCCAGTAGTATCTCCGGGTCAGAGGAGCAGTACTTC.

The V gene is TRBV19, the J gene TRBJ1-5; 10 bases agree with TRBD1. CDR1 and CDR2 (germline): LNHDA, SQIVND (reference sequence). The CDR3 has 14 amino acids. The V gene end was trimmed by 11 bases and the J gene end by 7 bases; junction bases not matched to a gene: 11. CDR3 amino acids: CAVGSGQGDQPQHF. For the CDR3, the DNA is TGTGCCGTTGGATCTGGACAGGGGGACCAGCCCCAGCATTTT. Based on the CDR3 plus reference TRBV19 and TRBJ1-5, the full variable domain is DGGITQSPKYLFRKEGQNVTLSCEQNLNHDAMYWYRQDPGQGLRLIYYSQIVNDFQKGDIAEGYSVSREKKESFPLTVTSAQKNPTAFYLCAVGSGQGDQPQHFGDGTRLSIL.

The V call is TRBV29-1, the J call TRBJ2-7; possible D gene TRBD1, 7 bases. Trimming stripped 0 bases from V and 3 bases from J, with 15 bases between. The CDR3 length is 15 residues. The germline CDR1 and CDR2 sequences are SQVTM and ANQGSEA. The CDR3 bases are TGCAGCGTTGAAGAACGGGCCAGGGGGGACTACGAGCAGTACTTC. Protein: CSVEERARGDYEQYF.

The chain joins TRBV5-1 to TRBJ2-2; TRBD2 matches 12 bases. The CDR3 extends over 17 amino acids. The ends lost 2 bases at V and 3 bases at J; junction bases unmatched: 5. Germline CDR1 SGHRS, CDR2 YFSETQ. CDR3: CASSLELAGGDTGELFF. For the CDR3, the DNA is TGCGCCAGCAGCTTAGAACTAGCGGGGGGTGACACCGGGGAGCTGTTTTTT. Full variable domain (remainder filled in from reference TRBV5-1 and TRBJ2-2): KAGVTQTPRYLIKTRGQQVTLSCSPISGHRSVSWYQQTPGQGLQFLFEYFSETQRNKGNFPGRFSGRQFSNSRSEMNVSTLELGDSALYLCASSLELAGGDTGELFFGEGSRLTVL.

To note about this clone: One end of the junction is discordant with germline, which a read error may explain. The chain uses TRBV7-7 and TRBJ2-5; 13 bases match TRBD2. The CDR3 consists of 13 residues. Per germline, CDR1 SSHAT and CDR2 FNYEAQ (reference sequence). DNA for the CDR3: TGTGCTAGCAGCCTTGGACTAGCGGGGGCCCAGTACTTC. Translation gives CASSLGLAGAQYF.

Details on this clone: Other DNA sequences within the sample encode an identical CDR3. The chain employs TRBV19 and TRBJ2-7; 7 bases are a match to TRBD1. Unmatched junction bases numbered 4, after V lost 3 bases and J lost 2 bases. The CDR3 spans 14 residues. Germline V gene lookup returns CDR1 LNHDA and CDR2 SQIVND (reference sequence). In DNA form, the CDR3 reads TGTGCCAGTAGTATTGTGCAGGGGGCCTACGAGCAGTACTTC. Amino acid sequence: CASSIVQGAYEQYF. Filled out from reference TRBV19 and TRBJ2-7, the complete variable domain reads DGGITQSPKYLFRKEGQNVTLSCEQNLNHDAMYWYRQDPGQGLRLIYYSQIVNDFQKGDIAEGYSVSREKKESFPLTVTSAQKNPTAFYLCASSIVQGAYEQYFGPGTRLTVT.

V and J are TRBV10-2 and TRBJ2-7; TRBD2 matches 9 bases. The V and J ends lost 2 bases and 2 bases, in that order; junction bases with no gene match: 1. The germline V gene encodes CDR1 WSHSY and CDR2 SAAADI. The CDR3 is 14 amino acids. In nucleotides, the CDR3 is TGCGCCAGCAGTGAGGTAGCGGGAGCCTACGAGCAGTACTTC. Translated, it gives CASSEVAGAYEQYF.